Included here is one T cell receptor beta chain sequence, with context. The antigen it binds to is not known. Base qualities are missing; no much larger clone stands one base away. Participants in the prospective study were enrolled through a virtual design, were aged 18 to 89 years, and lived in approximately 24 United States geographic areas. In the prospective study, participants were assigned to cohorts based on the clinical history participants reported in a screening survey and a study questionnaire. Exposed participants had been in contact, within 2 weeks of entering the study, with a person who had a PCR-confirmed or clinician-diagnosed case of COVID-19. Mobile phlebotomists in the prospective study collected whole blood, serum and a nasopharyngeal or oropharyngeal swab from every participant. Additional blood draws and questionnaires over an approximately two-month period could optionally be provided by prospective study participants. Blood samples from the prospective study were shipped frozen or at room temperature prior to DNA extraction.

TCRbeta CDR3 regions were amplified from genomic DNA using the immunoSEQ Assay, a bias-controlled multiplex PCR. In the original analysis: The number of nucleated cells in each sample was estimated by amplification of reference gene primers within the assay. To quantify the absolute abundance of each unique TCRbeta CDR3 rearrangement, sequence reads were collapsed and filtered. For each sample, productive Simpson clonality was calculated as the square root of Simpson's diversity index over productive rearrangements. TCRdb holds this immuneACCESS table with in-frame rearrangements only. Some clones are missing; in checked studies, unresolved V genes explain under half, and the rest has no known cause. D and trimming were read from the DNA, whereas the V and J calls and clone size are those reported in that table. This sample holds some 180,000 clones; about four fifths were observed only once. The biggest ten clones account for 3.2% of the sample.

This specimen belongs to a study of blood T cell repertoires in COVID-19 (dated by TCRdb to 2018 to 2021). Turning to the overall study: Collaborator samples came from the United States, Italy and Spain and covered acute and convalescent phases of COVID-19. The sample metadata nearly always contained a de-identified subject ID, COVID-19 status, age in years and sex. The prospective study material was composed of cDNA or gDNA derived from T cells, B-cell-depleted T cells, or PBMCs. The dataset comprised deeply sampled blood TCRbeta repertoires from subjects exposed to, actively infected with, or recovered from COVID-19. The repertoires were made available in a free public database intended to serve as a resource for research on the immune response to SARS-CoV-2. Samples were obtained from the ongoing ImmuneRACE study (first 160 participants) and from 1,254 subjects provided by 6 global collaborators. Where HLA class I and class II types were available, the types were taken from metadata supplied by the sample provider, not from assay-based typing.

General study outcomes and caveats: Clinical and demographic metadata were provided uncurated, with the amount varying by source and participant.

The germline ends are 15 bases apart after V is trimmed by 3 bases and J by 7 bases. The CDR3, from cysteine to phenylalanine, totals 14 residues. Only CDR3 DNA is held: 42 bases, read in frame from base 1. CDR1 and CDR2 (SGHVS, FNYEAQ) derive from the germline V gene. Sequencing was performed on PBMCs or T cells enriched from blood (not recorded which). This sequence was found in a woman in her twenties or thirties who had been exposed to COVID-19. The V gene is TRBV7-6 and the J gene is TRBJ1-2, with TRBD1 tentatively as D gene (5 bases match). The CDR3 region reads CASSLGGEAGGYTF. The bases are TGTGCCAGCAGCTTGGGAGGGGAAGCTGGTGGCTACACCTTC.